Shown below are 9 T cell receptor beta chains from a single sample sequenced in a study of shared clonotypes between healthy human individuals. Only in-frame clones appear in the TCRdb table, and some are missing; sequencing was by immunoSEQ multiplex PCR. In the table there are about 600,000 clones, roughly 97% of which are singletons. The sample comprised naive CD4+ T cells sorted from blood. Subset in this sample: CD45RA+ positively selected. The receptors were gathered from a woman in her thirties in good health.

The DNA of the CDR3 is TGTGCCAGCAGTTCCCGGGCACTAGCTTTCTACGAGCAGTACTTC. Protein sequence: CASSSRALAFYEQYF. V is TRBV28 and J is TRBJ2-7; a possible D gene is TRBD2 (6 bases). CDR1 is MDHEN, CDR2 SYDVKM, per germline. The CDR3 spans 15 residues. Trimming took off 4 bases at V and 3 bases at J, with 16 bases between the two ends.

The chain employs TRBV5-1 and TRBJ2-5; 7 bases fit TRBD2. Trimming cost V 4 bases and J 5 bases; bases outside gene matches: 11. CDR1 is SGHRS and CDR2 is YFSETQ in the germline V gene. This CDR3 contains 15 residues. The CDR3 DNA reads TGCGCCAGCAGCCCTGGGGGAAGCGGGACGGAGACCCAGTACTTC. Its protein is CASSPGGSGTETQYF.

This clone was seen once. In DNA, the CDR3 is TGTGCCACCAGCAGATCGGGACAGGTTGTCTACAATGAGCAGTTCTTC. It yields the protein CATSRSGQVVYNEQFF. The rearrangement joins TRBV15 to TRBJ2-1, with 8 bases lining up with TRBD1. Germline V gene sequence: CDR1 LNHNV, CDR2 YYDKDF (reference sequence). Losses at the gene ends were 2 bases for V and 3 bases for J; bases not matched to a gene: 6. The CDR3 has 16 amino acids.

V usage is TRBV9 and J usage is TRBJ2-1, with D perhaps TRBD1 (5 bases). The V gene's germline CDR1 is SGDLS and CDR2 YYNGEE. V dropped 1 base and J dropped 5 bases, with 19 bases sitting between them. This CDR3 contains 17 residues. CDR3 DNA sequence: TGTGCCAGCAGCGTAAATACAGGATACATTGTCCACAATGAGCAGTTCTTC. The encoded protein is CASSVNTGYIVHNEQFF.

The V call is TRBV7-9, the J call TRBJ2-7, with D perhaps matching TRBD2 (6 bases). V was cut by 3 bases and J by 5 bases, with 17 bases left in between. The CDR3 runs 15 residues. CDR1 is SEHNR and CDR2 is FQNEAQ in the germline V gene (reference sequence). CDR3 region: CASSLGGQGFDEQYF. Here the CDR3 DNA reads TGTGCCAGCAGCTTGGGGGGTCAGGGTTTCGACGAGCAGTACTTC. Full variable domain (remainder filled in from reference TRBV7-9 and TRBJ2-7): DTGVSQNPRHKITKRGQNVTFRCDPISEHNRLYWYRQTLGQGPEFLTYFQNEAQLEKSRLLSDRFSAERPKGSFSTLEIQRTEQGDSAMYLCASSLGGQGFDEQYFGPGTRLTVT.

This chain links TRBV30 with TRBJ1-1; D unclear. V was cut by 4 bases and J by 0 bases, with 12 bases left in between. The CDR3 consists of 14 residues. Germline CDR1 GTSNPN, CDR2 SVGIG (reference sequence). The CDR3 is CAWNPGPMNTEAFF. CDR3 coding DNA: TGTGCCTGGAACCCGGGCCCCATGAACACTGAAGCTTTCTTT.

The V and J genes are TRBV4-1 and TRBJ2-1, with D tentatively TRBD2 (5 bases). CDR3 length equals 15 residues. V lost 3 bases and J 0 bases, leaving 9 bases between the germline ends. Germline-derived CDR1 and CDR2 are MGHRA and YSYEKL. The CDR3 region has the DNA TGCGCCAGCAGCCAGCTAGGGAGCTCCTACAATGAGCAGTTCTTC. As protein: CASSQLGSSYNEQFF.

The chain uses TRBV10-1 and TRBJ2-2, with 8 bases that match TRBD2. CDR3 size: 13 residues. Trimming cost V 4 bases and J 8 bases; bases outside gene matches: 3. In germline, CDR1 is WNHNN, CDR2 SYGVQD (reference sequence). The CDR3 here is CASSVLAGGELFF. Written as DNA, the CDR3 is TGCGCCAGCAGTGTCCTAGCGGGTGGGGAGCTGTTTTTT.

This chain connects TRBV4-1 to TRBJ1-1; maybe TRBD1 (6 bases). This CDR3 region has 16 residues. Trimming removed 3 bases from V and 5 bases from J, with 19 bases in between. Germline V lookup: CDR1 MGHRA, CDR2 YSYEKL. The CDR3 nucleotides read TGCGCCAGCAGCCAGGGAAAGGGGGGGACCGCAACTGAAGCTTTCTTT. It is translated as CASSQGKGGTATEAFF.